This entry lists 25 T cell receptor beta chains sequenced from one sample in a study of blood T cell repertoires in COVID-19. Method: immunoSEQ multiplex PCR; TCRdb's copy keeps in-frame clones and lacks some. The top ten clones hold 0.6% to 0.65% of a sample with over 150,000 clones, roughly 84% of them seen once. Sequencing was performed on peripheral blood. Receptors were obtained from a man in his 60s with COVID-19, enrolled during active disease.

There are a few counts of this clone. This rearrangement joins TRBV19 to TRBJ2-7, with 8 bases matching TRBD2. With 6 bases clipped from V and 4 bases from J, the junction kept 11 bases outside the gene matches. The germline CDR1 and CDR2 sequences are LNHDA and SQIVND (reference sequence). The length of the CDR3 is 15 residues. The CDR3, as DNA: TGTGCCAGTAGCGCACCAGCGGGAGCCACTTACGAGCAGTACTTC. Translated: CASSAPAGATYEQYF. The full variable domain, its missing parts supplied by reference TRBV19 and TRBJ2-7, is DGGITQSPKYLFRKEGQNVTLSCEQNLNHDAMYWYRQDPGQGLRLIYYSQIVNDFQKGDIAEGYSVSREKKESFPLTVTSAQKNPTAFYLCASSAPAGATYEQYFGPGTRLTVT.

The V gene is TRBV29-1, the J gene TRBJ2-7; 12 bases line up with TRBD2. J gave up 1 base and V 2 bases, and 3 bases lay outside the gene matches. The CDR3 contains 15 residues. CDR1 and CDR2 from the germline V gene are SQVTM and ANQGSEA. CDR3 protein: CSVELGLAGSYEQYF. The CDR3 nucleotides are TGCAGCGTTGAACTTGGACTAGCGGGATCCTACGAGCAGTACTTC.

The chain uses TRBV5-1 and TRBJ2-1; 10 bases are shared with TRBD2. This CDR3 is built from 15 residues. Germline assignment: CDR1 SGHRS and CDR2 YFSETQ. V was pared by 4 bases and J by 8 bases, with 9 bases of the junction left unmatched. The CDR3 coding sequence is TGCGCCAGCAGCCAGGGACTAGCGCAGTCTTATGAGCAGTTCTTC. Residues: CASSQGLAQSYEQFF.

The chain is built from TRBV27 and TRBJ2-3; TRBD1 aligns across 9 bases. CDR1 MNHEY and CDR2 SMNVEV come from the germline V gene (reference sequence). This CDR3 region has 16 residues. V trimming: 5 bases; J trimming: 0 bases; junction bases outside the gene matches: 6. CDR3 DNA sequence: TGTGCCAGCAGTCCGGGACAGGGATATAGCACAGATACGCAGTATTTT. As protein: CASSPGQGYSTDTQYF.

V is TRBV29-1 and J is TRBJ1-1; TRBD1 might be the D (5 bases). CDR1 and CDR2 from the germline V gene are SQVTM and ANQGSEA. The CDR3 is 12 residues long. V lost 7 bases and J lost 2, with 11 bases in between. This CDR3 reads CSANRPNTEAFF. Here the CDR3 DNA reads TGCAGCGCGAACAGGCCCAACACTGAAGCTTTCTTT.

The rearrangement joins TRBV9 to TRBJ2-7; D not resolved. The germline V and J ends were trimmed by 3 bases and 5 bases, with 15 bases remaining between them. From germline, CDR1 is SGDLS and CDR2 YYNGEE. The CDR3 runs to 14 residues. CDR3 sequence reads: CASSARVSSDEQYF. CDR3 nucleotide sequence: TGTGCCAGCAGCGCACGGGTCAGCTCGGACGAGCAGTACTTC.

The chain is built from TRBV15 and TRBJ1-2; no firm D call. The V and J ends lost 9 bases and 2 bases respectively, with 16 bases between them. Per the germline V gene, CDR1 is LNHNV and CDR2 is YYDKDF (reference sequence). This CDR3 region has 14 residues. The CDR3 loop is CATRRRESNYGYTF. The CDR3 nucleotides read TGTGCCACTCGCCGTAGGGAGTCCAACTATGGCTACACCTTC.

This chain joins TRBV11-3 and TRBJ2-5, with D perhaps matching TRBD2 (6 bases). The V gene's germline CDR1 is SGHNT and CDR2 YENEEA. The CDR3 is 14 residues long. V shed 6 bases and J shed 2 bases, with 13 bases lying between them. This CDR3 is CASRRRDLQETQYF. DNA for the CDR3: TGTGCCAGCAGACGCCGGGACTTACAAGAGACCCAGTACTTC.

V is TRBV19 and J is TRBJ1-1, with D unclear. V shed 5 bases and J shed 1 base, with 14 bases lying between them. Germline V gene sequence: CDR1 LNHDA, CDR2 SQIVND (reference sequence). The CDR3 length is 15 residues. CDR3 protein: CASSLGRSRNTEAFF. CDR3 in DNA: TGTGCCAGTAGTTTGGGGAGGTCCCGGAACACTGAAGCTTTCTTT.

The chain uses TRBV25-1 and TRBJ1-4; D not resolved. The V gene lost 3 bases and the J gene lost 5 bases, with 10 bases spanning the gap. The length of the CDR3 is 14 residues. Germline assignment: CDR1 MGHDK and CDR2 SYGVNS. The CDR3, as DNA: TGTGCCAGCAGTGATCGGAGGATAAATGAAAAACTGTTTTTT. Its translation is CASSDRRINEKLFF.

The V and J genes are TRBV6-6 and TRBJ2-2, with a possible D match to TRBD1 (5 bases). CDR3 length: 15 residues. Trimming left V 3 bases short and J 1 base short, with 9 bases between. Germline CDR1 and CDR2: MNHNY and SVGAGI (reference sequence). CDR3 amino acids: CASSYGRENTGELFF. DNA for the CDR3: TGTGCCAGCAGTTATGGCAGGGAGAACACCGGGGAGCTGTTTTTT.

This clone was counted a few times. V is TRBV7-3 and J is TRBJ2-2; 8 bases align to TRBD2. Trimming took 1 base from V and 0 from J; bases not matched to a gene: 4. This CDR3 has 17 residues. From germline, CDR1 is SGHTA and CDR2 FQGTGA. The chain's CDR3 is CASSLRTSQANTGELFF. The DNA for the CDR3 is TGTGCCAGCAGCTTAAGGACTAGCCAGGCGAACACCGGGGAGCTGTTTTTT.

V gene TRBV10-3 combines with J gene TRBJ2-1; no clear D gene. Trimming removed 6 bases from V and 4 bases from J, with 10 bases in between. Germline lookup yields CDR1 ENHRY and CDR2 SYGVKD. There are 13 residues in the CDR3. CDR3 in amino acids: CAIRRSAYNEQFF. The DNA for the CDR3 is TGTGCCATCAGGCGGTCAGCATACAATGAGCAGTTCTTC.

The CDR3 sequence: CASSPRQASSYNEQFF. DNA of the CDR3: TGTGCCAGCAGCCCCCGACAGGCTAGCTCCTACAATGAGCAGTTCTTC. The V call is TRBV11-3, the J call TRBJ2-1; D possibly corresponds to TRBD1 (6 bases). Germline CDR1 is SGHNT and CDR2 is YENEEA. The CDR3 loop spans 16 amino acids. V lost 5 bases to trimming and J lost 0 bases, with 14 bases between them.

The chain recombines TRBV4-3 with TRBJ1-2; a weak D match, TRBD1 (6 bases). Germline lookup yields CDR1 LGHNA and CDR2 YSLEER. Trimming removed 1 base at V and 0 bases at J, with 12 bases between. The CDR3 has 16 amino acids. CDR3 protein: CASSQGTAPANYGYTF. The CDR3 bases are TGCGCCAGCAGCCAAGGGACAGCCCCAGCTAACTATGGCTACACCTTC.

The chain is built from TRBV28 and TRBJ1-1; D is possibly TRBD1 (6 bases). The length of the CDR3 is 16 residues. Germline V CDR1 and CDR2: MDHEN, SYDVKM. Trimming removed 4 bases at V and 1 base at J, with 16 bases between. This chain's CDR3 is CASSSRRGSGNTEAFF. The CDR3 DNA reads TGTGCCAGCAGTTCCCGCAGGGGCTCGGGGAACACTGAAGCTTTCTTT.

The chain uses TRBV18 and TRBJ1-5; TRBD1 might be the D (5 bases). This CDR3 comprises 14 residues. Deletions cut 3 bases from V and 5 bases from J, with 11 bases between. Germline values: CDR1 KGHSH, CDR2 LQKENI. The CDR3 loop is CASSPRQKDQPQHF. DNA for the CDR3: TGTGCCAGCTCACCGCGACAGAAGGATCAGCCCCAGCATTTT.

This clone was recorded a few times. The chain uses TRBV2 and TRBJ2-2; 8 bases are a match to TRBD1. With V trimmed by 7 bases and J by 5 bases, 3 bases remained unmatched. Per the germline V gene, CDR1 is SNHLY and CDR2 is FYNNEI. This CDR3 region has 13 residues. CDR3 loop: CASKGQETGELFF. As DNA, the CDR3 is TGTGCCAGCAAGGGACAGGAGACCGGGGAGCTGTTTTTT.

This chain joins TRBV6-5 and TRBJ2-5; maybe TRBD1 (5 bases). The germline gives CDR1 MNHEY, CDR2 SVGAGI. V gave up 4 bases and J gave up 5 bases, with 11 bases separating them. CDR3 length equals 13 residues. The CDR3 DNA sequence: TGTGCCAGCAGTTTGACAGCGCTGGAGACCCAGTACTTC. It is translated as CASSLTALETQYF.

Notes on this clone: The sample carries other DNA sequences with the same CDR3. The chain couples TRBV28 to TRBJ1-5; D gene ambiguous. V was trimmed by 5 bases and J by 3 bases, leaving 5 bases between them. The germline V gene has CDR1 MDHEN and CDR2 SYDVKM. The CDR3 contains 12 residues. The CDR3 DNA reads TGTGCCAGCAGTCTAGCCAATCAGCCCCAGCATTTT. Encoded protein: CASSLANQPQHF.

The genes are TRBV29-1 and TRBJ1-4; 10 nucleotides align to TRBD1. The CDR3 runs 18 residues. V was clipped by 6 bases and J by 0 bases; unmatched bases: 13. Germline V lookup: CDR1 SQVTM, CDR2 ANQGSEA. For the CDR3, the DNA is TGCAGCGTCGGACAGGGGGGACTTCCTCCTACAACTAATGAAAAACTGTTTTTT. This gives the protein CSVGQGGLPPTTNEKLFF.

The rearrangement links TRBV15 to TRBJ2-7, with 8 bases aligning to TRBD2. CDR3 size: 15 residues. With 0 bases clipped from V and 10 bases from J, the junction kept 11 bases outside the gene matches. Germline-derived CDR1 and CDR2 are LNHNV and YYDKDF (reference sequence). The CDR3 region has the DNA TGTGCCACCAGCAGAGAAACGGCAGCGGGAGTTTCTCAGTACTTC. Translating it yields CATSRETAAGVSQYF.

The DNA for the CDR3 is TGTGCCAGCCAACGGGAGTCCACCGGGGAGCTGTTTTTT. This encodes CASQRESTGELFF. J is TRBJ2-2 and V is TRBV2; D perhaps matches TRBD2 (6 bases). This CDR3 region has 13 residues. V was shortened by 8 bases and J by 4 bases, with 11 bases between the two germline ends. From germline, CDR1 is SNHLY and CDR2 FYNNEI. The full variable domain, rest sourced from reference TRBV2 and TRBJ2-2, is EPEVTQTPSHQVTQMGQEVILRCVPISNHLYFYWYRQILGQKVEFLVSFYNNEISEKSEIFDDQFSVERPDGSNFTLKIRSTKLEDSAMYFCASQRESTGELFFGEGSRLTVL.

J is TRBJ2-3 and V is TRBV4-1; 11 bases line up with TRBD2. The CDR3 extends over 18 amino acids. Germline assignment: CDR1 MGHRA and CDR2 YSYEKL. After removal of 0 bases from V and 2 bases from J, the junction contained 7 bases not matched to a gene. DNA for the CDR3: TGCGCCAGCAGCCAAGATTCCCTAGCGGGGGGCCCCACAGATACGCAGTATTTT. Translating gives CASSQDSLAGGPTDTQYF.

The chain has TRBV7-2 and TRBJ1-5; TRBD1 matches at 9 bases. V lost 5 bases and J lost 6; bases outside the gene matches: 8. CDR1 is SGHTA and CDR2 is FQGNSA in the germline V gene. This CDR3 contains 15 residues. For the CDR3, the DNA is TGTGCCAGCAGCAGAACAGGGGGCGCGGGTCAGCCCCAGCATTTT. This encodes CASSRTGGAGQPQHF.